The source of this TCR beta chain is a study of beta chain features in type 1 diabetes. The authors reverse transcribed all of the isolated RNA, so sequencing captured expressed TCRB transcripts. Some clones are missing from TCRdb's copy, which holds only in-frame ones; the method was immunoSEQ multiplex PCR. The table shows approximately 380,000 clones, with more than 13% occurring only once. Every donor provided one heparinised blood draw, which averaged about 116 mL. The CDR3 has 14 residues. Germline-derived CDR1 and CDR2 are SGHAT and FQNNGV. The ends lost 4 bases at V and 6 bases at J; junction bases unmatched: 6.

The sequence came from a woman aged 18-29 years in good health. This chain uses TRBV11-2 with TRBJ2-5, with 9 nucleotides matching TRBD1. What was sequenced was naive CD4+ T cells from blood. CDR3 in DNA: TGTGCCAGCAGCTCCCGGACAGGGGAGCAGACCCAGTACTTC. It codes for CASSSRTGEQTQYF.